This T cell receptor beta chain was identified during a study of blood T cells in healthy people across ages. Study in general: Per two T cells, template switching captured roughly one barcoded beta molecule. General study points: While age rose, TCR beta diversity per million T cells dropped in a roughly linear way. Naive CD4+ cell counts and diversity both ran higher in long-lived than in aged donors.

Germline V lookup: CDR1 ENHRY, CDR2 SYGVKD. This CDR3 comprises 19 residues. The trim removed 5 bases at V and 0 bases at J, leaving 16 bases unmatched. At least ten counts were recorded for this clonotype. Its specificity is not known. Primers used in a second PCR of roughly 7 to 12 cycles were a sample-barcoded 5' primer and a J-beta primer mix. MiXCR was run by TCRdb on the 5' RACE reads, yielding one entry per CDR3 protein. The sample holds around 1.7 million distinct CDR3 sequences, about 28% seen once. The TCR comes from a woman aged 30 to 39 in good health. The V gene is TRBV10-3, the J gene TRBJ2-1; 7 bases are a match to TRBD1. Sequencing was carried out using blood. CDR3 nucleotide sequence: TGTGCCATCAGTCCAGGGGGTCGGACGTCGGGCAGCTCCTACAATGAGCAGTTCTTC. It is translated as CAISPGGRTSGSSYNEQFF.